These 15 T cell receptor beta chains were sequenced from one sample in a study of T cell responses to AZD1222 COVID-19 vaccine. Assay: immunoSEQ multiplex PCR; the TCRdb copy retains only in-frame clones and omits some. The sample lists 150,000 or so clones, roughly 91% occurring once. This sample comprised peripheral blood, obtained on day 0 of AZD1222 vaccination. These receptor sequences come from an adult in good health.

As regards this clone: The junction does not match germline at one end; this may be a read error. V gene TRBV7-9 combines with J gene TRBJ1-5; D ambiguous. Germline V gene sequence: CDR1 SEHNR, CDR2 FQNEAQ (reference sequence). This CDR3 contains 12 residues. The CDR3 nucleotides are TGTGCCAGCGGGAAAAGCAACCAGCCCCAGCATTTT. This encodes CASGKSNQPQHF.

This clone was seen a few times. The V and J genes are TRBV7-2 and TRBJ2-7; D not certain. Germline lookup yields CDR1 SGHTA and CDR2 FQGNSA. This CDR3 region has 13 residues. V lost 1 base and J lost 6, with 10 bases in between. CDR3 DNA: TGTGCCAGCAGCTTAGTTGGGCAGCTCGAGCAGTACTTC. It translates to CASSLVGQLEQYF.

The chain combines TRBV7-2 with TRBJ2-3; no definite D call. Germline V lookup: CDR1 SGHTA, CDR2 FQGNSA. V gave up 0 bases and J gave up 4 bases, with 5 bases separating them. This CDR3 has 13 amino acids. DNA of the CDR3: TGTGCCAGCAGCTTAGCCGAGGCAGATACGCAGTATTTT. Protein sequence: CASSLAEADTQYF.

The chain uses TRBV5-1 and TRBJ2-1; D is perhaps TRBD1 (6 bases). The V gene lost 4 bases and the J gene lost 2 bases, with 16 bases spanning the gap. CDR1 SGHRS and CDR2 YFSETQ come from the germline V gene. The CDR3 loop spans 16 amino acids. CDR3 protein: CASSVTGIGTYNEQFF. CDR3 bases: TGCGCCAGCAGCGTTACAGGGATCGGGACCTACAATGAGCAGTTCTTC.

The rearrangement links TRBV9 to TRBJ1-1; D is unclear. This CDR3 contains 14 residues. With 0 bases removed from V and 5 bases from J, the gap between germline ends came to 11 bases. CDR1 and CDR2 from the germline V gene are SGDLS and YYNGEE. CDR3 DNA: TGTGCCAGCAGCGTAGGAGGCAGAGAAACTGAAGCTTTCTTT. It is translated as CASSVGGRETEAFF.

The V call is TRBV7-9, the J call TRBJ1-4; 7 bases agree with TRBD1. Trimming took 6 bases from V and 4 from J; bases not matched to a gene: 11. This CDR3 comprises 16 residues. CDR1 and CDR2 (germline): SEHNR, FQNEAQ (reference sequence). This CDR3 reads CASRPQGVSGNEKLFF. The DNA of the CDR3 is TGTGCCAGCAGGCCCCAGGGGGTTAGCGGTAATGAAAAACTGTTTTTT.

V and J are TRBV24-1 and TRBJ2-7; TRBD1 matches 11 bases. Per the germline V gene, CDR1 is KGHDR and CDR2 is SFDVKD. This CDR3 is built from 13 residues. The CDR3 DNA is TGTGTGGGGAGGGACAGGGGGACCTACGAGCAGTACTTC. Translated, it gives CVGRDRGTYEQYF.

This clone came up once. The CDR3 is CASSPLGTRSLDTQYF. Written as DNA, the CDR3 is TGCGCCAGCAGCCCCCTCGGGACGCGATCCTTAGATACGCAGTATTTT. This sequence joins TRBV5-1 and TRBJ2-3, with D tentatively TRBD1 or TRBD2 (5 bases each). Looked up from germline, CDR1 is SGHRS and CDR2 is YFSETQ. This CDR3 is built from 16 residues. With 4 bases removed from V and 5 bases from J, the gap between germline ends came to 20 bases.

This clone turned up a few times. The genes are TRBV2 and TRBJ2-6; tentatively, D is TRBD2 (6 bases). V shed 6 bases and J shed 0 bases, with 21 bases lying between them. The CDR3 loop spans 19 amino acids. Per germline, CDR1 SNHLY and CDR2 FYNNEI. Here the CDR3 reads CASRNLAGTILSGANVLTF. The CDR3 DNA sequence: TGTGCCAGCAGGAACCTCGCGGGGACGATTCTCTCTGGGGCCAACGTCCTGACTTTC.

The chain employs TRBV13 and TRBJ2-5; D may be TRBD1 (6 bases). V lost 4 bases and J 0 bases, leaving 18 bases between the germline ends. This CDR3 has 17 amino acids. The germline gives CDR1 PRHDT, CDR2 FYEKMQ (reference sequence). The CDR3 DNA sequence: TGTGCCAGCAGCTCCATGCCCCTTGGGACAAACCAAGAGACCCAGTACTTC. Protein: CASSSMPLGTNQETQYF. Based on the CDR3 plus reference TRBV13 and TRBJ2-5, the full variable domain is AAGVIQSPRHLIKEKRETATLKCYPIPRHDTVYWYQQGPGQDPQFLISFYEKMQSDKGSIPDRFSAQQFSDYHSELNMSSLELGDSALYFCASSSMPLGTNQETQYFGPGTRLLVL.

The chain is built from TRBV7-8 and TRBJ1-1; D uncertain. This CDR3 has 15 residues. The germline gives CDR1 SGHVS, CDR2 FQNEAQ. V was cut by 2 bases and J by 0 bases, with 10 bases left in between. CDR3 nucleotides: TGTGCCAGCAGCTTAACCCACAGCATGAACACTGAAGCTTTCTTT. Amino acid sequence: CASSLTHSMNTEAFF. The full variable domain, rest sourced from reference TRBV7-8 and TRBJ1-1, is GAGVSQSPRYKVAKRGQDVALRCDPISGHVSLFWYQQALGQGPEFLTYFQNEAQLDKSGLPSDRFFAERPEGSVSTLKIQRTQQEDSAVYLCASSLTHSMNTEAFFGQGTRLTVV.

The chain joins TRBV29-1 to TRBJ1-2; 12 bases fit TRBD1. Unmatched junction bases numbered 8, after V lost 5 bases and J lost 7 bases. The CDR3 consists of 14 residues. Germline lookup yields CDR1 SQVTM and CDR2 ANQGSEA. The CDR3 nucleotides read TGCAGCGTTCGTATGGGACAGGGGGCCGCTGGCTACACCTTC. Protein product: CSVRMGQGAAGYTF.

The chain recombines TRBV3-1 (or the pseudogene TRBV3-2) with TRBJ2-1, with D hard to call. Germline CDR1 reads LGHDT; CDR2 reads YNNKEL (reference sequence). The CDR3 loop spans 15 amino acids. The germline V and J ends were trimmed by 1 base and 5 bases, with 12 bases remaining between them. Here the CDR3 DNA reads TGTGCCAGCAGCCAAGGATTGGGCATGGACAATGAGCAGTTCTTC. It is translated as CASSQGLGMDNEQFF.

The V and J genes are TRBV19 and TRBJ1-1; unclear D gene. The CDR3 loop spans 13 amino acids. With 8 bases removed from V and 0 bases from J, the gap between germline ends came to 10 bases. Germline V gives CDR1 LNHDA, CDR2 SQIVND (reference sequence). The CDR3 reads CASAPTLNTEAFF. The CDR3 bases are TGTGCCAGTGCCCCGACACTGAACACTGAAGCTTTCTTT.

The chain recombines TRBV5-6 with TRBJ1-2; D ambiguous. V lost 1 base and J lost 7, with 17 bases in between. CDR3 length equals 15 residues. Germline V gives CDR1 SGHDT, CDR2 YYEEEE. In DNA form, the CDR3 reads TGTGCCAGCAGCTTGAGGGCCTCGGGCAGCTCTGGCTACACCTTC. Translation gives CASSLRASGSSGYTF.